This T cell receptor beta chain was sequenced during a study of cytomegalovirus exposure and HLA in healthy donors. The PCR was carried out with 60 Vbeta primers and 13 Jbeta primers. TCRdb's table, derived via immunoSEQ multiplex PCR, lists solely in-frame clones and lacks some. The table shows about 150,000 clones, with over 60% occurring only once. The CDR3 has 12 amino acids. The V segment lost 5 bases and the J segment 12 bases; nucleotides outside the gene matches: 8. Per the germline V gene, CDR1 is LNHDA and CDR2 is SQIVND (reference sequence). The chain carries TRBV19 and TRBJ1-2, with 8 bases aligning to TRBD1. The sequence derives from a man aged 35 to 55 in good health and CMV-seronegative. The sample was PBMCs. The CDR3 sequence is CASSSGDRHDTF. The CDR3 bases are TGTGCCAGTAGTTCGGGGGACAGGCACGACACCTTC.